The 18 T cell receptor beta chains reported below all come from one sample, sequenced in a study of cytomegalovirus exposure and HLA in healthy donors. 13 Jbeta primers and 60 Vbeta primers were used for the PCR. Assay used: immunoSEQ multiplex PCR; TCRdb lists only in-frame clones, some missing. The sample includes more than 95,000 clones, roughly 80% of them seen just once. The sample taken for sequencing was PBMCs. These receptors all come from a man younger than 30 in good health and CMV-seronegative.

The chain combines TRBV15 with TRBJ1-2; D perhaps matches TRBD1 (6 bases). The germline V gene encodes CDR1 LNHNV and CDR2 YYDKDF (reference sequence). V gave up 0 bases and J gave up 8 bases, with 16 bases separating them. This CDR3 comprises 15 residues. CDR3 sequence reads: CATSRDRGGGWGYTF. CDR3 sequence (DNA): TGTGCCACCAGCAGAGATCGGGGGGGCGGTTGGGGCTACACCTTC.

This chain joins TRBV11-2 and TRBJ2-3; 10 nucleotides align to TRBD1. J was trimmed by 7 bases and V by 3 bases; bases with no gene match: 4. CDR1 SGHAT and CDR2 FQNNGV come from the germline V gene. The CDR3 sequence is 14 residues long. DNA of the CDR3: TGTGCCAGCAGCTTGGGGACAGGGGCGTATACGCAGTATTTT. Translating gives CASSLGTGAYTQYF. The complete variable domain, with remaining parts taken from reference TRBV11-2 and TRBJ2-3, reads EAGVAQSPRYKIIEKRQSVAFWCNPISGHATLYWYQQILGQGPKLLIQFQNNGVVDDSQLPKDRFSAERLKGVDSTLKIQPAKLEDSAVYLCASSLGTGAYTQYFGPGTRLTVL.

This rearrangement joins TRBV19 to TRBJ2-5; 9 bases fit TRBD1. J lost 5 bases, V lost 5 bases, and 3 bases had no gene match. The CDR3 covers 13 residues. CDR1 LNHDA and CDR2 SQIVND come from the germline V gene (reference sequence). CDR3 nucleotide sequence: TGTGCCAGTAGTGACAGGGGGGGGGAGACCCAGTACTTC. Protein product: CASSDRGGETQYF.

The chain employs TRBV5-1 and TRBJ2-5; TRBD2 might be the D (5 bases). The germline V and J ends were trimmed by 4 bases and 4 bases, with 20 bases remaining between them. CDR1 and CDR2 from the germline V gene are SGHRS and YFSETQ. CDR3 length: 16 amino acids. CDR3 sequence reads: CASSELLVSPGETQYF. The CDR3 DNA reads TGCGCCAGCAGCGAGTTACTAGTCTCCCCGGGAGAGACCCAGTACTTC.

The rearrangement joins TRBV6-1 to TRBJ2-2, with unresolved D. Trimming removed 6 bases from V and 1 base from J, with 6 bases in between. The CDR3 is 13 residues long. Germline values: CDR1 MNHNS, CDR2 SASEGT. The CDR3 bases are TGTGCCAGCAGGACGGGGAACACCGGGGAGCTGTTTTTT. Translated: CASRTGNTGELFF.

The chain combines TRBV23-1 with TRBJ1-3; no reliable D call. TRBV23-1 is flagged as an ORF with uncertain function. The CDR3 runs to 16 residues. Trimming left V 4 bases short and J 4 bases short, with 17 bases between. The CDR3 here is CASSLAGVGLGNTIYF. CDR3 bases: TGCGCCAGCAGTCTAGCCGGGGTTGGGTTAGGAAACACCATATATTTT.

The gene calls are TRBV7-9 and TRBJ1-1, with 9 bases matching TRBD1. There are 14 residues in the CDR3. Losses at the gene ends were 3 bases for V and 5 bases for J; bases not matched to a gene: 4. CDR1 SEHNR and CDR2 FQNEAQ come from the germline V gene (reference sequence). CDR3 amino acids: CASSLGQGWTEAFF. The CDR3 DNA reads as TGTGCCAGCAGCTTGGGACAGGGTTGGACTGAAGCTTTCTTT.

This clone was picked up a small number of times. The chain is built from TRBV7-2 and TRBJ2-1; D is possibly TRBD2 (6 bases). CDR3 length equals 12 residues. Germline loops: CDR1 SGHTA, CDR2 FQGNSA. Trimming shortened V by 5 bases and J by 13 bases, and 15 bases separated the two germline ends. CDR3 sequence (DNA): TGTGCCAGCAGCACATCGGGGGATATTCAGTTCTTC. It translates to CASSTSGDIQFF.

This rearrangement joins TRBV9 to TRBJ2-5; tentative D call: TRBD1 (5 bases). The end of the DNA fits TRBJ2-7 better, so the J call may be wrong. Germline V lookup: CDR1 SGDLS, CDR2 YYNGEE. The CDR3 contains 13 residues. The DNA of the CDR3 is TGTGCCAGCAGCGGCGGCCAGGGCCCCGAGCAGTACTTC. It encodes CASSGGQGPEQYF.

This sequence joins TRBV2 and TRBJ2-5, with TRBD1 identical over 7 bases. CDR3 size: 13 residues. Germline V gene data show CDR1 as SNHLY and CDR2 as FYNNEI. The J segment lost 1 base and the V segment lost 7 bases, leaving 3 bases of the junction unmatched. The CDR3 is CASIRDSQETQYF. The CDR3 nucleotides read TGTGCCAGCATACGGGACAGCCAAGAGACCCAGTACTTC.

The chain recombines TRBV6-5 with TRBJ1-2; 8 nucleotides agree with TRBD1. The CDR3 runs 14 residues. The germline V gene encodes CDR1 MNHEY and CDR2 SVGAGI. J lost 6 bases, V lost 2 bases, and 5 bases had no gene match. This CDR3 is CASSYLDRANGYTF. The CDR3 nucleotides are TGTGCCAGCAGTTACCTGGACAGGGCAAATGGCTACACCTTC.

This clone was detected only once. The chain joins TRBV7-8 to TRBJ1-2; D is uncertain. Deletions cut 5 bases from V and 0 bases from J, with 4 bases between. Germline V gives CDR1 SGHVS, CDR2 FQNEAQ. The CDR3 covers 12 residues. DNA of the CDR3: TGTGCCAGCAGCCCATCTAACTATGGCTACACCTTC. Amino acid sequence: CASSPSNYGYTF.

This clone was recorded a few times. V is TRBV7-2 and J is TRBJ2-1; 9 positions match TRBD2. Germline V CDR1 and CDR2: SGHTA, FQGNSA. V trimming: 2 bases; J trimming: 4 bases; junction bases outside the gene matches: 3. The CDR3 spans 15 residues. The chain's CDR3 is CASSLTSGLYNEQFF. CDR3 coding DNA: TGTGCCAGCAGCTTAACTAGCGGGCTATACAATGAGCAGTTCTTC.

The chain couples TRBV7-9 to TRBJ2-7; TRBD1 is a possible D gene (6 bases). CDR1 SEHNR and CDR2 FQNEAQ come from the germline V gene (reference sequence). CDR3 size: 13 residues. Trimming left V 1 base short and J 7 bases short, with 11 bases between. The CDR3 reads CASSLGLQGEQYF. The CDR3 region has the DNA TGTGCCAGCAGCTTAGGACTACAGGGAGAGCAGTACTTC.

This clone showed up just a few times. This chain links TRBV19 with TRBJ1-4; D remains unclear. Trimming removed 3 bases at V and 0 bases at J, with 8 bases between. The CDR3 has 15 amino acids. Germline CDR1 and CDR2: LNHDA and SQIVND (reference sequence). CDR3 nucleotides: TGTGCCAGTAGTATGAGGCAGTCAACTAATGAAAAACTGTTTTTT. Protein: CASSMRQSTNEKLFF.

The J gene is TRBJ2-4, the V gene TRBV7-2, with 7 bases fitting TRBD1. CDR1 and CDR2 (germline): SGHTA, FQGNSA. Trimming took 5 bases from V and 4 from J; bases not matched to a gene: 11. CDR3 size: 16 residues. The CDR3 region has the DNA TGTGCCAGCAGCCCAGAGACAGGGCCTGTAAAAAACATTCAGTACTTC. Translation gives CASSPETGPVKNIQYF.

J is TRBJ2-4 and V is TRBV4-3; a weak D match, TRBD1 (6 bases). The germline CDR1 and CDR2 sequences are LGHNA and YSLEER. V was shortened by 0 bases and J by 8 bases, with 17 bases between the two germline ends. This CDR3 region has 16 residues. CDR3 DNA: TGCGCCAGCAGCCAAGAATTCAGGGGCGTCGGTGACATTCAGTACTTC. It translates to CASSQEFRGVGDIQYF.

The CDR3: CASSVIIYEAFF. CDR3 nucleotide sequence: TGTGCCAGCAGCGTGATCATCTATGAAGCTTTCTTT. The rearrangement joins TRBV7-9 to TRBJ1-1; D is ambiguous. The germline CDR1 and CDR2 sequences are SEHNR and FQNEAQ (reference sequence). CDR3 length equals 12 residues. V lost 5 bases and J lost 7, with 11 bases in between. Based on the CDR3 plus reference TRBV7-9 and TRBJ1-1, the full variable domain is DTGVSQNPRHKITKRGQNVTFRCDPISEHNRLYWYRQTLGQGPEFLTYFQNEAQLEKSRLLSDRFSAERPKGSFSTLEIQRTEQGDSAMYLCASSVIIYEAFFGQGTRLTVV.